This T cell receptor (beta chain) was retrieved from a study of tumor and adjacent non-tumor tissue in lung cancer. Study at large: The cohort had approximately 13 adenocarcinoma, a couple of squamous cell and 1 small cell patients. Study observations and caveats: TCR diversity was significantly greater in tumor than normal lung tissue. Tumor TCR diversity, when higher, was linked to shorter survival. Top 100 clones took a larger repertoire share in normal lung.

Three rounds of nested PCR, following a modified ARM-PCR protocol, produced the TCRbeta library. TCRdb analysed the multiplex PCR reads with MiXCR anew, one entry per CDR3 protein. The table has about 76,000 distinct CDR3 sequences, approximately 80% seen once. A remark on this clonotype: No antigen is known for it. The CDR3 carries no conserved terminal phenylalanine or tryptophan, so it likely arises from a read error. Because the CDR3's place on the DNA is in doubt, the DNA is left out and the CDR3 is given as listed by TCRdb.

RNA was extracted from bulk tissue without any cell sorting. More than 3 cm separated this lung sample from the edge of the tumor. The TCR comes from a man aged 55 to 70 with non-small cell lung cancer. What was sequenced was distant non-tumor lung tissue.

The chain's CDR3 is CASRKEGRTEVFI. The chain employs TRBV4-1 and TRBJ1-1. CDR1 and CDR2 from the germline V gene are MGHRA and YSYEKL. The CDR3 is 13 residues long, ends included.